This T cell receptor (beta chain) was identified during a study of T cell repertoires in cytomegalovirus infection. Study information: As its CMV epitopes, the study selected recently identified HLA-C-restricted and well-studied HLA-B-restricted targets. Based on public TCR beta signatures, there were indications of CMV infection and of a matching HLA type. Regarding the study as a whole: Carriers of CMV plus the relevant HLA were identified by cumulative public TCR beta family frequency. There were HLA-C-restricted CMV-specific TCR beta clonotypes dominating the ex vivo response.

Germline trimming cut 7 bases from V and 0 bases from J; bases unmatched to any gene: 3. The CDR3 contains 15 residues. The germline CDR1 and CDR2 sequences are SNHLY and FYNNEI. TCRdb called the reads again in MiXCR, with one record for every CDR3 protein. This table has around 360,000 distinct CDR3 sequences, roughly 34% appearing once. To note about this clonotype: Its specificity is unknown.

Specimen: cultured PBMCs, collected from culture after CMV antigen stimulation. The chain links TRBV2 to TRBJ2-1; 10 nucleotides agree with TRBD2. The clonotype comes from a human donor in good health (CMV status not recorded). Some clones in this sample may be carry-over from other donors' samples. The CDR3 bases are TGTGCCAGCAACCTAGCGGGAGTCTCCTACAATGAGCAGTTCTTC. Its translation: CASNLAGVSYNEQFF.